Listed below are T cell receptor beta chains from one sample, sequenced in a study of blood T cell repertoires in COVID-19. Clones were read by immunoSEQ multiplex PCR, and TCRdb kept only the in-frame ones, dropping some. This repertoire shows 56,000 or so clones, 80% to 85% found once; its top ten account for 2.6%. Input material: peripheral blood. These receptors all come from a man between 45 and 60 years old with acute or convalescent COVID-19. The CDR3 runs from the conserved cysteine through the conserved F or W. A D gene is named only where the DNA matches it firmly. Expanded clones are given a class, and other clones once, few, many or no size at all.

>NA|NA|TRBV5-1|TRBJ2-5
CASSPLPDRSETQYF
TGCGCCAGCAGCCCCCTCCCCGACAGGAGTGAGACCCAGTACTTC
>NA|few|TRBV7-8|TRBJ2-7
CASSPGQLKRVSYEQYF
TGTGCCAGCAGCCCCGGACAGCTTAAGAGGGTGTCCTACGAGCAGTACTTC
>NA|once|TRBV3-1/TRBV3-2|TRBJ1-6
CASSQVVFTYNSPLHF
TGTGCCAGCAGCCAAGTAGTCTTCACCTATAATTCACCCCTCCACTTT
>NA|NA|TRBV28|TRBJ2-3
CASSFVRDTDTQYF
TGTGCCAGCAGTTTTGTCAGGGACACAGATACGCAGTATTTT
>NA|few|TRBV18|TRBJ1-4
CASSEYKSGANEKLFF
TGTGCCAGCTCCGAGTACAAATCGGGTGCTAATGAAAAACTGTTTTTT
>TRBD2|NA|TRBV10-1|TRBJ2-3
CASSDPVAGGTTDTQYF
TGCGCCAGCAGTGATCCTGTAGCGGGGGGAACCACAGATACGCAGTATTTT
>NA|once|TRBV3-1/TRBV3-2|TRBJ2-7
CASSQGGGSYEQYF
TGTGCCAGCAGCCAAGGGGGGGGCAGCTACGAGCAGTACTTC
>TRBD1|NA|TRBV7-9|TRBJ1-4
CASSTGGTNEKLFF
TGTGCCAGCAGCACAGGGGGCACTAATGAAAAACTGTTTTTT
>NA|NA|TRBV11-3|TRBJ1-3
CASSPGGPGNTIYF
TGTGCCAGCAGCCCGGGGGGTCCTGGAAACACCATATATTTT
>NA|NA|TRBV9|TRBJ1-1
CASSVGRDTEAFF
TGTGCCAGCAGCGTTGGGCGAGACACTGAAGCTTTCTTT
>TRBD1|NA|TRBV4-1|TRBJ1-1
CASSRIWDRVNTEAFF
TGCGCCAGCAGCCGAATTTGGGACAGGGTGAACACTGAAGCTTTCTTT
>TRBD2|once|TRBV9|TRBJ2-7
CASSFSGGGPGEQYF
TGTGCCAGCAGCTTTAGCGGGGGAGGCCCGGGCGAGCAGTACTTC
>NA|once|TRBV7-2|TRBJ2-6
CASSLGLGANVLTF
TGTGCCAGCAGCTTAGGACTTGGGGCCAACGTCCTGACTTTC
>NA|NA|TRBV5-1|TRBJ1-6
CASSLVVRGNSPLHF
TGCGCCAGCAGCTTGGTGGTCAGGGGTAATTCACCCCTCCACTTT
>TRBD2|NA|TRBV5-4|TRBJ2-7
CASSSDGLVYEQYF
TGTGCCAGCAGCTCCGATGGACTAGTCTACGAGCAGTACTTC
>TRBD1|NA|TRBV18|TRBJ1-6
CASTGQGVDNSPLHF
TGTGCCAGCACGGGACAGGGAGTCGACAATTCACCCCTCCACTTT
>NA|NA|TRBV6-5|TRBJ1-3
CASSLTTGNTIYF
TGTGCCAGCTCCCTGACTACTGGAAACACCATATATTTT
>NA|NA|TRBV7-8|TRBJ2-3
CASSLPGQLGTDTQYF
TGTGCCAGCAGCTTACCCGGACAGCTGGGCACAGATACGCAGTATTTT
>NA|NA|TRBV9|TRBJ2-2
CASSVRLGLNTGELFF
TGTGCCAGCAGCGTAAGGTTGGGCCTGAACACCGGGGAGCTGTTTTTT
>TRBD1|NA|TRBV27|TRBJ2-7
CASSFPAGGVYEQYF
TGTGCCAGCAGTTTCCCCGCAGGGGGCGTTTACGAGCAGTACTTC
>TRBD2|NA|TRBV7-2|TRBJ2-4
CASSSLPGLDLAKNIQYF
TGTGCCAGCAGCTCGCTTCCGGGACTAGACTTAGCCAAAAACATTCAGTACTTC
>NA|NA|TRBV3-1/TRBV3-2|TRBJ2-7
CASSQPLLGGGKQYF
TGTGCCAGCAGCCAACCACTCCTCGGAGGGGGCAAGCAGTACTTC
>TRBD1|NA|TRBV19|TRBJ2-2
CASSPRTGNTGELFF
TGTGCCAGTAGCCCCAGGACAGGTAACACCGGGGAGCTGTTTTTT
>NA|NA|TRBV3-1/TRBV3-2|TRBJ2-2
CASSQSSGELFF
TGTGCCAGCAGCCAATCTAGCGGGGAGCTGTTTTTT
>TRBD1|few|TRBV27|TRBJ1-5
CASSFHGTGKGQPQHF
TGTGCCAGCAGTTTCCACGGGACAGGGAAAGGTCAGCCCCAGCATTTT
>NA|NA|TRBV7-9|TRBJ1-4
CASSLWTKTNEKLFF
TGTGCCAGCAGCTTATGGACAAAAACTAATGAAAAACTGTTTTTT
>NA|NA|TRBV11-2|TRBJ2-3
CASSPGLREARTSTDTQYF
TGTGCCAGCAGCCCAGGTTTGAGGGAGGCCCGAACTAGCACAGATACGCAGTATTTT
>TRBD2|NA|TRBV24-1|TRBJ2-1
CATSDSLAGGPLYEQFF
TGTGCCACCAGTGATTCCCTAGCGGGAGGGCCACTTTATGAGCAGTTCTTC